This TCR beta chain was sequenced during a study of response to subunit inactivated influenza vaccine. Study-wide results and caveats: Authors proposed each seasonal influenza vaccination draws in few new T cells.

TCRdb used MiXCR to reprocess the RT-PCR reads, holding one entry per CDR3 protein. The sample includes some 500,000 distinct CDR3 sequences, 10% to 15% of them seen just once. This clonotype was detected ten times or more. Its antigen is undetermined. The CDR3 has 14 residues. Trimming removed 2 bases from V and 7 bases from J; junction bases left unmatched: 4. V and J are TRBV12-3 or TRBV12-4 and TRBJ1-5; 8 bases are a match to TRBD1. This clonotype was obtained from a man aged 50-59 years who received an inactivated influenza vaccine. The sample consisted of PBMCs from blood, taken 40 to 50 days after vaccination. As DNA, the CDR3 is TGTGCCAGCAGTTTATCAGGGGGCTGGCAGCCCCAGCATTTT. Translated, it gives CASSLSGGWQPQHF.